One and the same sample provided the 31 T cell receptor beta chains below, sequenced in a study of shared T cell receptors in the human thymus. Repertoires were generated with immunoSEQ multiplex PCR, while TCRdb's copy carries only in-frame clones and drops some. The sample includes just under 550,000 clones, about 84% seen only once; the top ten take about 0.013%. This sample was also put to use in a study of human thymus T cells.

What was sequenced was thymocytes. These receptors all come from a boy under two years old with a congenital heart defect.

The chain uses TRBV6-1 and TRBJ2-3, with a weak D call TRBD2 (6 bases). The V gene lost 10 bases and the J gene lost 6 bases, with 20 bases spanning the gap. CDR1 is MNHNS and CDR2 is SASEGT in the germline V gene. This CDR3 is built from 14 residues. CDR3 in amino acids: CATGRGGPVDTQYF. The CDR3, as DNA: TGTGCCACCGGGCGGGGCGGGCCGGTTGATACGCAGTATTTT.

The chain is built from TRBV5-4 and TRBJ2-1; 10 bases align to TRBD2. The CDR3 contains 14 residues. Germline V gene lookup returns CDR1 SGHNT and CDR2 YYREEE (reference sequence). The V and J ends lost 10 bases and 5 bases, in that order; junction bases with no gene match: 9. CDR3: CAGTGTSADNEQFF. Here the CDR3 DNA reads TGTGCCGGGACCGGGACTAGCGCCGACAATGAGCAGTTCTTC.

This CDR3 reads CASSQDHETGGLEQYF. DNA of the CDR3: TGTGCCAGCAGCCAAGATCACGAGACAGGGGGCCTCGAGCAGTACTTC. This chain uses TRBV4-2 with TRBJ2-5, with 10 bases aligning to TRBD1. The better agreement between TRBJ2-7 and the DNA end casts doubt on the J call. Germline values: CDR1 LGHNA, CDR2 YNFKEQ. This CDR3 has 16 residues.

The CDR3 DNA sequence: TGCGCCAGCAGCTGGGGGACTAGCGGGGGCTCTGGGGCCAACGTCCTGACTTTC. This codes for CASSWGTSGGSGANVLTF. V usage is TRBV5-1 and J usage is TRBJ2-6, with 14 nucleotides matching TRBD2. V was clipped by 3 bases and J by 0 bases; unmatched bases: 2. The CDR3 extends over 18 amino acids. The germline V gene has CDR1 SGHRS and CDR2 YFSETQ.

The chain couples TRBV5-6 to TRBJ2-5; D might be TRBD1 (6 bases). The CDR3 has 16 residues. CDR1 SGHDT and CDR2 YYEEEE come from the germline V gene. Trimming removed 0 bases at V and 3 bases at J, with 15 bases between. The CDR3: CASSLGNSGVEETQYF. In nucleotides, the CDR3 is TGTGCCAGCAGCTTGGGGAACTCAGGGGTAGAAGAGACCCAGTACTTC. Variable domain in full (rest from reference TRBV5-6 and TRBJ2-5): DAGVTQSPTHLIKTRGQQVTLRCSPKSGHDTVSWYQQALGQGPQFIFQYYEEEERQRGNFPDRFSGHQFPNYSSELNVNALLLGDSALYLCASSLGNSGVEETQYFGPGTRLLVL.

This clone was seen a few times. The chain uses TRBV19 and TRBJ1-3, with 10 bases matching TRBD1. CDR1 and CDR2 (germline): LNHDA, SQIVND (reference sequence). V shed 6 bases, J shed 1 base, and the junction held 3 bases outside the gene matches. CDR3 size: 15 residues. The CDR3 loop is CASSDRGLSGNTIYF. The CDR3 region has the DNA TGTGCCAGTAGCGACAGGGGGCTTTCTGGAAACACCATATATTTT.

This sequence joins TRBV2 and TRBJ2-3; 7 positions agree with TRBD2. The CDR3 has 18 residues. The V and J ends lost 2 bases and 0 bases, in that order; junction bases with no gene match: 11. Germline V CDR1 and CDR2: SNHLY, FYNNEI. The DNA for the CDR3 is TGTGCCAGCAGTGAAATTTGGAACAGCGGGGTCAGCACAGATACGCAGTATTTT. Its protein is CASSEIWNSGVSTDTQYF.

The chain has TRBV15 and TRBJ1-1, with 12 positions matching TRBD1. Looked up from germline, CDR1 is LNHNV and CDR2 is YYDKDF (reference sequence). This CDR3 is 17 amino acids long. The junction had 13 bases not matched to a gene; V was cut back by 6 bases and J by 5 bases. The CDR3 loop reads CATSGWDRGPLTTEAFF. DNA of the CDR3: TGTGCCACCAGTGGCTGGGACAGGGGGCCTCTGACGACTGAAGCTTTCTTT.

The chain carries TRBV5-4 and TRBJ2-7, with a possible D match to TRBD2 (6 bases). This CDR3 region has 13 residues. V lost 0 bases to trimming and J lost 9 bases, with 13 bases between them. The germline V gene encodes CDR1 SGHNT and CDR2 YYREEE (reference sequence). The chain's CDR3 is CASSLASERGQYF. In DNA form, the CDR3 reads TGTGCCAGCAGCTTGGCTAGCGAGAGGGGGCAGTACTTC.

The chain couples TRBV5-4 to TRBJ2-7, with 11 positions matching TRBD2. The CDR3 has 18 amino acids. Losses at the gene ends were 4 bases for V and 10 bases for J; bases not matched to a gene: 22. Germline CDR1 and CDR2: SGHNT and YYREEE (reference sequence). The CDR3 here is CASSSGLAGGPPYGPQYF. Written as DNA, the CDR3 is TGTGCCAGCAGCAGCGGGCTAGCGGGAGGACCGCCCTACGGACCTCAGTACTTC. Together with reference TRBV5-4 and TRBJ2-7, the CDR3 gives the full variable domain: ETGVTQSPTHLIKTRGQQVTLRCSSQSGHNTVSWYQQALGQGPQFIFQYYREEENGRGNFPPRFSGLQFPNYSSELNVNALELDDSALYLCASSSGLAGGPPYGPQYFGPGTRLTVT.

The chain is built from TRBV7-6 and TRBJ2-7; a weak D match, TRBD2 (5 bases). Between the trimmed V and J ends, which lost 1 base and 4 bases, there was a span of 8 bases. The germline V gene has CDR1 SGHVS and CDR2 FNYEAQ. CDR3 length: 13 residues. CDR3 residues: CASSLGRVYEQYF. DNA of the CDR3: TGTGCCAGCAGCTTAGGGCGGGTTTACGAGCAGTACTTC.

The chain couples TRBV27 to TRBJ2-7, with 7 bases fitting TRBD2. V dropped 2 bases and J dropped 2; count of bases not matched to a gene: 12. Per germline, CDR1 MNHEY and CDR2 SMNVEV (reference sequence). The CDR3 sequence is 17 residues long. The chain's CDR3 is CASSLTPQGRGPYEQYF. The DNA for the CDR3 is TGTGCCAGCAGTTTAACCCCTCAAGGGAGGGGACCCTACGAGCAGTACTTC.

The chain recombines TRBV25-1 with TRBJ2-1; D not certain. The CDR3 loop spans 13 amino acids. Per germline, CDR1 MGHDK and CDR2 SYGVNS. V lost 2 bases and J 5 bases, leaving 7 bases between the germline ends. CDR3 amino acids: CASSEPLDNEQFF. The CDR3 nucleotides read TGTGCCAGCAGTGAACCCCTTGACAATGAGCAGTTCTTC.

The rearrangement joins TRBV7-2 to TRBJ2-7; 11 positions agree with TRBD2. The CDR3 runs 16 residues. The germline CDR1 and CDR2 sequences are SGHTA and FQGNSA. The V and J ends lost 4 bases and 3 bases, in that order; junction bases with no gene match: 8. Here the CDR3 DNA reads TGTGCCAGCAGCTGGGCGGGACTAGCGGCCCTCTACGAGCAGTACTTC. Amino acids: CASSWAGLAALYEQYF.

The chain links TRBV7-2 to TRBJ2-3, with 8 bases matching TRBD2. Germline-derived CDR1 and CDR2 are SGHTA and FQGNSA. CDR3 length: 17 residues. The trim removed 1 base at V and 3 bases at J, leaving 9 bases unmatched. CDR3 sequence: CASSLVLLAEETDTQYF. CDR3 bases: TGTGCCAGCAGCTTAGTCTTACTAGCGGAGGAAACAGATACGCAGTATTTT. The full variable domain, in which reference TRBV7-2 and TRBJ2-3 provide the parts outside the CDR3, is GAGVSQSPSNKVTEKGKDVELRCDPISGHTALYWYRQSLGQGLEFLIYFQGNSAPDKSGLPSDRFSAERTGGSVSTLTIQRTQQEDSAVYLCASSLVLLAEETDTQYFGPGTRLTVL.

This chain uses TRBV4-2 with TRBJ1-1, with a tentative D call TRBD1 (6 bases). Germline V lookup: CDR1 LGHNA, CDR2 YNFKEQ. V was trimmed by 0 bases and J by 4 bases, leaving 12 bases between them. The CDR3 loop spans 15 amino acids. The CDR3 loop reads CASSQEGLGATEAFF. The CDR3 bases are TGTGCCAGCAGCCAAGAGGGGTTGGGGGCCACTGAAGCTTTCTTT.

V is TRBV4-1 and J is TRBJ1-5; the D is unclear. The CDR3 has 16 residues. CDR1 and CDR2 from the germline V gene are MGHRA and YSYEKL. Trimming stripped 0 bases from V and 0 bases from J, with 9 bases between. CDR3: CASSQDGPYSNQPQHF. In nucleotides, the CDR3 is TGCGCCAGCAGCCAAGATGGCCCTTATAGCAATCAGCCCCAGCATTTT.

This chain connects TRBV28 to TRBJ2-2, with 9 bases lining up with TRBD2. With 2 bases clipped from V and 5 bases from J, the junction kept 6 bases outside the gene matches. The CDR3 is 16 amino acids. From germline, CDR1 is MDHEN and CDR2 SYDVKM. The CDR3, as DNA: TGTGCCAGCAGTTTAAGCGGGAGGCGGCGAACCGGGGAGCTGTTTTTT. This sequence encodes CASSLSGRRRTGELFF.

This chain joins TRBV21-1 and TRBJ2-6; the listed D gene, TRBD1, was not tested against the DNA. TRBV21-1 is an annotated pseudogene. The CDR3 contains 18 residues. In DNA, the CDR3 is TGTGCCAGCAGCAAAGTGGCAGGGGAAGACTCTGGGGCCAACGTCCTGACTTTC. The encoded protein is CASSKVAGEDSGANVLTF.

This clone was counted a few times. This chain connects TRBV28 to TRBJ2-7; D is undetermined. The germline V gene encodes CDR1 MDHEN and CDR2 SYDVKM. This CDR3 is 11 amino acids long. The V gene lost 6 bases and the J gene lost 3 bases, with 6 bases spanning the gap. The DNA for the CDR3 is TGTGCCAGCAGCCGGTTCTACGAGCAGTACTTC. It encodes CASSRFYEQYF.

The gene calls are TRBV27 and TRBJ2-3, with no clear D. V gave up 1 base and J gave up 0 bases, with 8 bases separating them. The germline V gene has CDR1 MNHEY and CDR2 SMNVEV (reference sequence). This CDR3 spans 15 amino acids. The CDR3 sequence: CASSLCQASTDTQYF. The CDR3 DNA reads as TGTGCCAGCAGTTTATGTCAGGCCAGCACAGATACGCAGTATTTT.

This sequence joins TRBV1 and TRBJ2-5; the D call TRBD2 from the table was never checked on the DNA. TRBV1 is shown as a pseudogene. The CDR3 is 15 residues long. This CDR3 reads CTSSPPDYLQETQYF. Here the CDR3 DNA reads TGCACCAGCAGCCCGCCTGACTATCTCCAAGAGACCCAGTACTTC.

This chain links TRBV19 with TRBJ1-5; possibly TRBD1 for D (6 bases). CDR1 LNHDA and CDR2 SQIVND come from the germline V gene (reference sequence). V gave up 6 bases and J gave up 3 bases, with 12 bases separating them. CDR3 length: 14 amino acids. The CDR3 reads CASSLDSNNQPQHF. CDR3 DNA: TGTGCCAGTAGCCTGGACAGCAACAATCAGCCCCAGCATTTT.

The rearrangement links TRBV5-6 to TRBJ2-3, with 8 bases fitting TRBD2. V was clipped by 4 bases and J by 2 bases; unmatched bases: 9. Germline V gene lookup returns CDR1 SGHDT and CDR2 YYEEEE. The CDR3 is made up of 16 amino acids. CDR3 sequence (DNA): TGTGCCAGCAGCCCGGAACTAGCGGCTTTCACAGATACGCAGTATTTT. Translating it yields CASSPELAAFTDTQYF.

The genes are TRBV6-5 and TRBJ2-7; 12 bases are shared with TRBD2. The V gene's germline CDR1 is MNHEY and CDR2 SVGAGI. The CDR3 is 15 residues long. The trim removed 10 bases at V and 2 bases at J, leaving 9 bases unmatched. The CDR3 DNA reads TGTGCCACTCAAAAGGGGACTAGCGGGCCCTACGAGCAGTACTTC. The encoded protein is CATQKGTSGPYEQYF.

In its sample, this clone was seen once. The rearrangement uses TRBV28 and TRBJ1-2, with a possible D match to TRBD1 (5 bases). Germline assignment: CDR1 MDHEN and CDR2 SYDVKM. The CDR3 runs to 18 residues. Trimming stripped 7 bases from V and 2 bases from J, with 26 bases between. CDR3 sequence reads: CASTSPGVRGLENYGYTF. The DNA of the CDR3 is TGTGCCAGCACCTCACCTGGGGTTAGGGGTTTGGAAAACTATGGCTACACCTTC.

This chain connects TRBV9 to TRBJ2-1, with D possibly matching TRBD2 (6 bases). The CDR3 extends over 14 amino acids. Germline-derived CDR1 and CDR2 are SGDLS and YYNGEE. Trimming took off 0 bases at V and 10 bases at J, with 14 bases between the two ends. The CDR3 region is CASSVETQGGEQFF. CDR3 sequence (DNA): TGTGCCAGCAGCGTAGAAACCCAGGGAGGCGAGCAGTTCTTC.

V gene TRBV29-1 combines with J gene TRBJ2-5, with D perhaps TRBD2 (6 bases). The CDR3 consists of 19 residues. The V and J ends lost 3 bases and 4 bases respectively, with 30 bases between them. Germline lookup yields CDR1 SQVTM and CDR2 ANQGSEA. The CDR3 nucleotides read TGCAGCGTTGAGAGCCGGGGGTCCCGACTAGACGCTCGAAGAGAGACCCAGTACTTC. Translating it yields CSVESRGSRLDARRETQYF.

The rearrangement uses TRBV19 and TRBJ2-3; D ambiguous. Per the germline V gene, CDR1 is LNHDA and CDR2 is SQIVND (reference sequence). Trimming took off 3 bases at V and 2 bases at J, with 9 bases between the two ends. The CDR3 consists of 14 residues. As DNA, the CDR3 is TGTGCCAGTAGTATCCGCAGATACACAGATACGCAGTATTTT. Amino acid sequence: CASSIRRYTDTQYF.

The chain employs TRBV11-2 and TRBJ2-7; D is possibly TRBD1 (5 bases). The ends were cut back, 1 base at V and 5 bases at J, with 21 bases in the middle. CDR3 length: 17 amino acids. Germline loops: CDR1 SGHAT, CDR2 FQNNGV. The CDR3 coding sequence is TGTGCCAGCAGCTTAGCGCCCCGTGTCCTGGGGCCCCACGAGCAGTACTTC. Translated: CASSLAPRVLGPHEQYF.

The chain employs TRBV15 and TRBJ2-2, with D possibly TRBD2 on 5 matching bases. Trimming took 0 bases from V and 4 from J, leaving 12 bases between them. CDR1 is LNHNV and CDR2 is YYDKDF in the germline V gene (reference sequence). The CDR3 is 16 residues long. This CDR3 is CATSRDLRRPTGELFF. CDR3 nucleotide sequence: TGTGCCACCAGCAGAGATCTGAGGAGGCCCACCGGGGAGCTGTTTTTT.